Listed here are 3 T cell receptor beta chains from one sample, sequenced in a study of regulatory T cells in long-lasting Graves disease. Sequencing libraries for TCR beta were prepared with iRepertoire HTBI primers and Arm-PCR of CDR3 regions. TCRdb ran MiXCR on the multiplex PCR reads and lists one entry per CDR3 protein. The sample holds roughly 350,000 distinct CDR3 sequences; around 15% are singletons and the top ten take roughly 21%. Time point denoted: newly diagnosed GD, antithyroid drugs for less than 3 months. After RNA was extracted from PBMCs, the TCR library was made from it. This sample was also put to use in a study of T cells in Graves' hyperthyroidism and ophthalmopathy.

The sequenced sample was peripheral blood mononuclear cells (PBMCs), obtained at new diagnosis, from a patient treated with antithyroid drugs. These receptor sequences come from a woman younger than 30 with Graves disease.

This clonotype has ten or more counts. The rearrangement links TRBV12-3 or TRBV12-4 to TRBJ2-2, with D tentatively TRBD2 (6 bases). The CDR3 consists of 13 residues. The CDR3 reads CALRGGLTGELFF. The DNA for the CDR3 is TGTGCTCTGAGGGGAGGCCTTACCGGGGAGCTGTTTTTT.

This chain joins TRBV28 and TRBJ1-3, with D possibly TRBD1 on 5 matching bases. This CDR3 region has 15 residues. The ends were cut back, 5 bases at V and 3 bases at J, with 14 bases in the middle. In germline, CDR1 is MDHEN, CDR2 SYDVKM. CDR3 loop: CASSPSWGGGNTIYF. The CDR3 DNA sequence: TGTGCCAGCAGTCCCTCGTGGGGGGGTGGAAACACCATATATTTT.

This clonotype has at least ten counts. The chain combines TRBV7-8 with TRBJ2-7; no firm D call. Germline CDR1 is SGHVS and CDR2 is FQNEAQ. There are 12 residues in the CDR3. The V end lost 0 bases, the J end lost 9 bases, and 9 bases lay between the germline ends. The CDR3: CASSLAKPGQYF. DNA for the CDR3: TGTGCCAGCAGCTTAGCGAAACCCGGGCAGTACTTC.